This T cell receptor (beta chain) derives from a study of T cells in Graves' hyperthyroidism and ophthalmopathy. The sample holds many counts of this clonotype. The source material, RNA transcripts, was used to amplify TCR beta CDR3 regions. During a first-round RT-PCR of the TCR CDR3, the HTBI primer set was used. TCRdb re-called the multiplex PCR reads through MiXCR, storing one row per CDR3 protein. The table includes 300,000 to 500,000 distinct CDR3 sequences, around 15% detected once. For ophthalmopathy patients, the Clinical Activity Score was at least 3 and the NOSPECS grade at least 4; duration was under 3 months. Orbital computed tomography, thyroid ultrasound, serum thyroxine and TRAb, and clinical symptoms together informed the diagnoses. CDR1 is SQVTM and CDR2 is ANQGSEA in the germline V gene. Trimming removed 7 bases at V and 1 base at J, with 10 bases between. The CDR3 length is 13 residues.

The source is a man in his fifties with Graves' ophthalmopathy. This chain links TRBV29-1 with TRBJ2-2, with D possibly matching TRBD1 (5 bases). The sequencing sample was made of blood. The CDR3 nucleotides are TGCAGCGCCCGAACAGGGAACACCGGGGAGCTGTTTTTT. It specifies CSARTGNTGELFF.